The 8 T cell receptor beta chains in this list originate from one sample, sequenced in a study of blood T cell repertoires in COVID-19. Sequenced by immunoSEQ multiplex PCR; TCRdb stores in-frame clones only, minus some. The data hold 150,000 to 200,000 clones, with more than 90% observed a single time. The material sequenced was peripheral blood. The receptors were sampled from a man between 60 and 75 years old with active or convalescent COVID-19.

This clone was seen more than once but under ten times. J is TRBJ1-5 and V is TRBV12-5, with TRBD1 matching over 7 bases. The V segment lost 5 bases and the J segment 9 bases; nucleotides outside the gene matches: 7. Germline CDR1 reads LGHNT; CDR2 reads FRNRAP. CDR3 length: 13 amino acids. The CDR3 DNA follows: TGTGCTAGTGGTCCTGACAGGGTTTGGCCCCAGCATTTT. Protein sequence: CASGPDRVWPQHF.

Here the CDR3 reads CASSKKGAPYF. DNA for the CDR3: TGTGCCAGCAGCAAAAAGGGGGCCCCTTACTTC. The V and J genes are TRBV21-1 and TRBJ2-7; the table's D call TRBD1 went unverified against the DNA. TRBV21-1 is marked as a pseudogene. This CDR3 is 11 amino acids long.

Turning to this clone: Other DNA sequences from this sample encode an identical CDR3 as well. The J gene is TRBJ1-2, the V gene TRBV5-1; 8 bases align to TRBD1. Germline V gene lookup returns CDR1 SGHRS and CDR2 YFSETQ. The CDR3 sequence is 14 residues long. The junction had 4 bases not matched to a gene; V was cut back by 4 bases and J by 2 bases. The CDR3 coding sequence is TGCGCCAGCAGCCCCGGACAGGGAAACTATGGCTACACCTTC. Its translation is CASSPGQGNYGYTF.

The V call is TRBV7-7, the J call TRBJ2-1; TRBD1 matches 7 bases. Germline CDR1 and CDR2: SSHAT and FNYEAQ (reference sequence). The CDR3 loop spans 13 amino acids. With 4 bases clipped from V and 7 bases from J, the junction kept 4 bases outside the gene matches. For the CDR3, the DNA is TGTGCCAGCAGCTCGACAGGGACGAATGAGCAGTTCTTC. Protein: CASSSTGTNEQFF.

The chain joins TRBV21-1 to TRBJ2-7; the D segment call TRBD1 is taken from the table without a DNA check. TRBV21-1 is given as a pseudogene. The CDR3 has 14 amino acids. As DNA, the CDR3 is TGTGCCAGCACCCCAGGACAGGGTATCTACGAGCAGTACTTC. Its protein product is CASTPGQGIYEQYF.

V and J are TRBV7-9 and TRBJ2-7, with 7 bases matching TRBD1. The CDR3 spans 15 residues. With V trimmed by 7 bases and J by 2 bases, 11 bases remained unmatched. From germline, CDR1 is SEHNR and CDR2 FQNEAQ (reference sequence). The CDR3 DNA reads TGTGCCAGCATCCGACAGGGAGCTGGAACCTACGAGCAGTACTTC. Protein product: CASIRQGAGTYEQYF.

V is TRBV7-2 and J is TRBJ1-1, with D unclear. This CDR3 is built from 15 residues. Germline CDR1 and CDR2: SGHTA and FQGNSA. Trimming removed 1 base at V and 5 bases at J, with 14 bases between. DNA of the CDR3: TGTGCCAGCAGCTTAGTAGGAGGGTTAGGGACTGAAGCTTTCTTT. Encoded protein: CASSLVGGLGTEAFF.

The gene calls are TRBV19 and TRBJ2-2; D gene unclear. The V end lost 5 bases, the J end lost 6 bases, and 7 bases lay between the germline ends. Germline V gives CDR1 LNHDA, CDR2 SQIVND (reference sequence). This CDR3 contains 12 residues. DNA for the CDR3: TGTGCCAGTAGTGTGGCAGCCGGGGAGCTGTTTTTT. It codes for CASSVAAGELFF.